What follows are 4 T cell receptor beta chains derived from one specimen sequenced in a study of Graves' ophthalmopathy and Graves' hyperthyroidism. Amplification of TCR beta CDR3 regions used RNA transcripts. The first-round RT-PCR employed HTBI primers together with the Qiagen OneStep RT-PCR kit. A multiplex PCR was then performed as the second round. Via MiXCR, TCRdb re-called the multiplex PCR reads, giving one row per CDR3 protein. The table lists more than 1,000,000 distinct CDR3 sequences, around a third of them singletons. Sequencing was carried out using peripheral blood or thyroid tissue (not recorded which). The receptor source for this set is an adult man with Graves' hyperthyroidism.

This clonotype has at least ten counts. J is TRBJ2-6 and V is TRBV7-9; unclear D gene. The length of the CDR3 is 19 residues. The ends were cut back, 4 bases at V and 0 bases at J, with 19 bases in the middle. The V gene's germline CDR1 is SEHNR and CDR2 FQNEAQ (reference sequence). The DNA for the CDR3 is TGTGCCAGCAGCTCCCCTCTGGGGTCGGCAAGCTCTGGGGCCAACGTCCTGACTTTC. Protein product: CASSSPLGSASSGANVLTF.

This clonotype came up a few times. The J gene is TRBJ2-6, the V gene TRBV28, with a weak D call TRBD1 (6 bases). V gave up 4 bases and J gave up 0 bases, with 7 bases separating them. In germline, CDR1 is MDHEN, CDR2 SYDVKM. This CDR3 region has 15 residues. The CDR3 sequence: CASSSDSSGANVLTF. The CDR3 region has the DNA TGTGCCAGCAGTTCGGACAGCTCTGGGGCCAACGTCCTGACTTTC. Full variable domain (remainder filled in from reference TRBV28 and TRBJ2-6): DVKVTQSSRYLVKRTGEKVFLECVQDMDHENMFWYRQDPGLGLRLIYFSYDVKMKEKGDIPEGYSVSREKKERFSLILESASTNQTSMYLCASSSDSSGANVLTFGAGSRLTVL.

This clonotype showed up just a few times. The rearrangement joins TRBV20-1 to TRBJ2-7; D is perhaps TRBD2 (6 bases). Trimming pared 3 bases from V and 4 bases from J, leaving 13 bases between. The CDR3 totals 13 residues. Germline CDR1 DFQATT, CDR2 SNEGSKA (reference sequence). The DNA of the CDR3 is TGCAGTGCTAGTGGGGCTAGCGCTTACGAGCAGTACTTC. As protein: CSASGASAYEQYF.

For the CDR3, the DNA is TGTGCCAGCAGTGAATCGGTCAGGGAGAGCGGCTACACCTTC. It is translated as CASSESVRESGYTF. The rearrangement uses TRBV25-1 and TRBJ1-2; D may be TRBD1 (5 bases). This CDR3 has 14 amino acids. Germline CDR1 MGHDK, CDR2 SYGVNS. Deletions cut 1 base from V and 8 bases from J, with 14 bases between.